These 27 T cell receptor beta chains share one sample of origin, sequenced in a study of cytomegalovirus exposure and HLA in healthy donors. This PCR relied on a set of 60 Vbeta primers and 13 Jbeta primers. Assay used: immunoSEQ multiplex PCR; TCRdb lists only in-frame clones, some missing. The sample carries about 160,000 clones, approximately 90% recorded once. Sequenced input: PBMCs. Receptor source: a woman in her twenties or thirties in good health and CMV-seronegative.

CDR3: CASSIGPRTLSNQPQHF. The CDR3 DNA reads TGTGCCAGTAGTATAGGACCCCGGACTCTTAGCAATCAGCCCCAGCATTTT. V is TRBV19 and J is TRBJ1-5; D call uncertain. Per the germline V gene, CDR1 is LNHDA and CDR2 is SQIVND (reference sequence). Trimming cost V 1 base and J 0 bases, with 13 bases left between them. CDR3 length equals 17 residues.

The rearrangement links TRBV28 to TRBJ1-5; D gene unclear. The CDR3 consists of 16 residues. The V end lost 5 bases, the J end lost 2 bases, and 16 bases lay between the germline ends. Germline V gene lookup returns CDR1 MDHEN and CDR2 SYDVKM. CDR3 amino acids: CASSPGYLRGNQPQHF. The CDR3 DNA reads TGTGCCAGCAGTCCCGGGTACCTGAGGGGCAATCAGCCCCAGCATTTT.

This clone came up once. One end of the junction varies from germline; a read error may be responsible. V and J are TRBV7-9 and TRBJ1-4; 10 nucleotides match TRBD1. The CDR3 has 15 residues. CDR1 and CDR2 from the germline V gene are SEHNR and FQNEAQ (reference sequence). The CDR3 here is CPSSSPTGGREKLFF. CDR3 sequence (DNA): TGTCCCAGCAGCTCCCCGACAGGGGGCAGAGAAAAACTGTTTTTT.

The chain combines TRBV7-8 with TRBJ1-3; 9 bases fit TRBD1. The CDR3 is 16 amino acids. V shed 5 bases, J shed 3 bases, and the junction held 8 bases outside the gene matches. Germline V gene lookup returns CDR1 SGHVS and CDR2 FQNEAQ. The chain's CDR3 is CASSPWTGEVGNTIYF. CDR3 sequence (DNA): TGTGCCAGCAGCCCCTGGACAGGGGAAGTTGGAAACACCATATATTTT. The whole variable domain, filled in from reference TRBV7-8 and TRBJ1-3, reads GAGVSQSPRYKVAKRGQDVALRCDPISGHVSLFWYQQALGQGPEFLTYFQNEAQLDKSGLPSDRFFAERPEGSVSTLKIQRTQQEDSAVYLCASSPWTGEVGNTIYFGEGSWLTVV.

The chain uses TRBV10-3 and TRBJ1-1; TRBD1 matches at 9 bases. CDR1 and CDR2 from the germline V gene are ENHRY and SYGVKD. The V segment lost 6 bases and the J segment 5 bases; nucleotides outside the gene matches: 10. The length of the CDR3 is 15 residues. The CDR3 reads CAISTMDRGGTEAFF. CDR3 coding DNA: TGTGCCATCAGCACGATGGACAGGGGAGGAACTGAAGCTTTCTTT.

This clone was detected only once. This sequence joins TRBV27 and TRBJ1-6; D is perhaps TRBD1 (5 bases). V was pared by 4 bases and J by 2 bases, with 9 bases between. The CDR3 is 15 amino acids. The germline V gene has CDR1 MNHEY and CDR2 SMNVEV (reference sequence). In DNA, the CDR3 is TGTGCCAGCAGTTATCAGGGTACCTATAATTCACCCCTCCACTTT. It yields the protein CASSYQGTYNSPLHF.

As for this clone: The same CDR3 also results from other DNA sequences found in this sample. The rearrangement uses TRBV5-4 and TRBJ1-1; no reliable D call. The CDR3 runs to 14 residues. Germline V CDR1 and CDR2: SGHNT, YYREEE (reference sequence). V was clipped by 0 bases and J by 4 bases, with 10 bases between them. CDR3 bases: TGTGCCAGCAGCTTGGGCGGGCTGGGCACTGAAGCTTTCTTT. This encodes CASSLGGLGTEAFF.

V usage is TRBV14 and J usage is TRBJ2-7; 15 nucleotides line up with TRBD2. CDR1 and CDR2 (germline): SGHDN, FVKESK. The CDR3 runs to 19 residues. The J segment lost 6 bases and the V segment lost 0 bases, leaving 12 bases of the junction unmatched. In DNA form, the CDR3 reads TGTGCCAGCAGCCAAGACCTGCGGACTAGCGGGAGGGCCGGGTTCGAGCAGTACTTC. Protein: CASSQDLRTSGRAGFEQYF.

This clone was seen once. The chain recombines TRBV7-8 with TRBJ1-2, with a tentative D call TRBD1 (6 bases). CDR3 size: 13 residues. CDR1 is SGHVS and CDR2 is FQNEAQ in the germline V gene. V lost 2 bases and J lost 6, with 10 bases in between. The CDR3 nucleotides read TGTGCCAGCAGCTTACGCCAGGGGCATGGCTACACCTTC. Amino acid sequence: CASSLRQGHGYTF.

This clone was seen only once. This CDR3 reads CASRTSGGGYEQYF. CDR3 nucleotides: TGTGCCAGTAGAACTTCAGGGGGCGGCTACGAGCAGTACTTC. The V and J genes are TRBV19 and TRBJ2-7; 8 bases match TRBD1. The CDR3 spans 14 residues. Germline loops: CDR1 LNHDA, CDR2 SQIVND (reference sequence). Unmatched junction bases numbered 7, after V lost 6 bases and J lost 3 bases. Variable domain in full (rest from reference TRBV19 and TRBJ2-7): DGGITQSPKYLFRKEGQNVTLSCEQNLNHDAMYWYRQDPGQGLRLIYYSQIVNDFQKGDIAEGYSVSREKKESFPLTVTSAQKNPTAFYLCASRTSGGGYEQYFGPGTRLTVT.

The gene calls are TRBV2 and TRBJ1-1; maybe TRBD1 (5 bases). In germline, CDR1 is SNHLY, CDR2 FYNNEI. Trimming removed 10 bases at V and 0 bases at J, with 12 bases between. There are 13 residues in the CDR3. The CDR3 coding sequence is TGTGCCACCCGGCAGGACATGAACACTGAAGCTTTCTTT. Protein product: CATRQDMNTEAFF.

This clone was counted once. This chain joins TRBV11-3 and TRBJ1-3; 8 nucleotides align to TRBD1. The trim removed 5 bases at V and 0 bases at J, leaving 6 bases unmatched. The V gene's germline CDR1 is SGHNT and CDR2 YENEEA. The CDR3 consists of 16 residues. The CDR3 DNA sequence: TGTGCCAGCAGCGTTGGACAGGGCCTCTCTGGAAACACCATATATTTT. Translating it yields CASSVGQGLSGNTIYF.

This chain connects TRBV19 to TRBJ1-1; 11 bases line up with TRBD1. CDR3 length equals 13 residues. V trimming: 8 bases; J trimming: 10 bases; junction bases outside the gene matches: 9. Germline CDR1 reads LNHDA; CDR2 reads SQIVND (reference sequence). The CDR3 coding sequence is TGTGCCAGTTCGGGACAGGGGGAAAATGTAGCTTTCTTT. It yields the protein CASSGQGENVAFF.

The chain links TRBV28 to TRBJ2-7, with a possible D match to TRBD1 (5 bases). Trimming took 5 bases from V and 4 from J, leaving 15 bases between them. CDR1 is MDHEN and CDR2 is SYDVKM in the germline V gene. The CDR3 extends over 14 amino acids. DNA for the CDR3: TGTGCCAGCAGTCAATTAGGGGTTGGGTACGAGCAGTACTTC. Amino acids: CASSQLGVGYEQYF.

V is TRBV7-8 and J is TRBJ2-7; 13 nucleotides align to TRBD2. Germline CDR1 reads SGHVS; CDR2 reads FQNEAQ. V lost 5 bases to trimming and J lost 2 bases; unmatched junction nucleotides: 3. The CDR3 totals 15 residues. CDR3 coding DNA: TGTGCCAGCAGCCTCGGACTAGCGGGAGCCTACGAGCAGTACTTC. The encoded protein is CASSLGLAGAYEQYF.

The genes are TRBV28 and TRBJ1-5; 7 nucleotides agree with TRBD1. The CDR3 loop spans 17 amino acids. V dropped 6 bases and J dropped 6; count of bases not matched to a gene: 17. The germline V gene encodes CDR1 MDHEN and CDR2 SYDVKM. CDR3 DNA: TGTGCCAGCAGGGCGGGACAGAGGGATCTGTTTACTCAGCCCCAGCATTTT. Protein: CASRAGQRDLFTQPQHF.

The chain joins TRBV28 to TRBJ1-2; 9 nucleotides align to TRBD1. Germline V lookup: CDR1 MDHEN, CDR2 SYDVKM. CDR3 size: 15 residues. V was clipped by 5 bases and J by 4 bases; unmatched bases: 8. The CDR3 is CASSLVTGGVYGYTF. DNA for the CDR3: TGTGCCAGCAGTCTGGTAACAGGGGGCGTCTATGGCTACACCTTC.

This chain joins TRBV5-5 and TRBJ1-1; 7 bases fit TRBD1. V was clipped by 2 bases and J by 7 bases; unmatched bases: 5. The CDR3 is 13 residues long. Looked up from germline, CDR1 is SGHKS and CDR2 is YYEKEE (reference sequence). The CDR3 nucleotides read TGTGCCAGCAGCTTAGACAGGGTTAGTGAAGCTTTCTTT. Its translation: CASSLDRVSEAFF.

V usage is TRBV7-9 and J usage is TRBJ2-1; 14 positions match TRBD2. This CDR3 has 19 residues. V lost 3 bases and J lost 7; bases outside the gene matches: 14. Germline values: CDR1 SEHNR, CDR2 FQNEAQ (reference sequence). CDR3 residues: CASSFSGTGGTSGSNEQFF. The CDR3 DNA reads TGTGCCAGCAGCTTTTCCGGGACAGGCGGGACTAGCGGGAGTAATGAGCAGTTCTTC.

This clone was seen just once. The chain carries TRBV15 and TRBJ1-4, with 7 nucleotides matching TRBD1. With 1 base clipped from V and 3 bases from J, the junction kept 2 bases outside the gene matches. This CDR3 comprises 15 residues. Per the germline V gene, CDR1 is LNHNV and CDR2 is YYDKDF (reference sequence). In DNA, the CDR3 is TGTGCCACCAGCAGAGCGGGGACAGCTAATGAAAAACTGTTTTTT. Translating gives CATSRAGTANEKLFF.

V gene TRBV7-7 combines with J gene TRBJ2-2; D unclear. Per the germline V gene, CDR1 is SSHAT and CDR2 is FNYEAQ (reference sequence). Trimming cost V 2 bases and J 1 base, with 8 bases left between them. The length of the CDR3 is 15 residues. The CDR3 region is CASSLLAVNTGELFF. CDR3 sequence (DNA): TGTGCCAGCAGCTTACTTGCGGTGAACACCGGGGAGCTGTTTTTT.

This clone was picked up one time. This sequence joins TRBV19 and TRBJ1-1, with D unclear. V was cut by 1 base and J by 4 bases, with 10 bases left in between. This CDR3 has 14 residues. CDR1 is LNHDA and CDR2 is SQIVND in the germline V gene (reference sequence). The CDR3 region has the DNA TGTGCCAGTAGTATAGTCGTTGGCAGCACTGAAGCTTTCTTT. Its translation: CASSIVVGSTEAFF.

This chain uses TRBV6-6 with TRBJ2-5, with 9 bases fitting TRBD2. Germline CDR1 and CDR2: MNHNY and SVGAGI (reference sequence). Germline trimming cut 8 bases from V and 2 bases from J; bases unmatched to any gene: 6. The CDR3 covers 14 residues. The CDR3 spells CASGSGGPQETQYF. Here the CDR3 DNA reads TGTGCCAGCGGTAGCGGGGGCCCTCAAGAGACCCAGTACTTC.

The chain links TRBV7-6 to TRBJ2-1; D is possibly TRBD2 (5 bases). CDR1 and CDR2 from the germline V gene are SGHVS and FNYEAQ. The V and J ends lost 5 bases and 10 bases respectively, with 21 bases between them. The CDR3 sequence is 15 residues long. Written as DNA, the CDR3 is TGTGCCAGCAGCCTCAAGGGTTCGGCCTCGGGGGAGCAGTTCTTC. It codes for CASSLKGSASGEQFF.

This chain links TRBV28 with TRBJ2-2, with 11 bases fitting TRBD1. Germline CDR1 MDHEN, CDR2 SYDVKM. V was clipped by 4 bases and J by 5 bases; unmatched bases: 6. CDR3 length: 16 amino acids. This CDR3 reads CASSSRDRGITGELFF. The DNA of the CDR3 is TGTGCCAGCAGTTCCCGGGACAGGGGGATTACCGGGGAGCTGTTTTTT.

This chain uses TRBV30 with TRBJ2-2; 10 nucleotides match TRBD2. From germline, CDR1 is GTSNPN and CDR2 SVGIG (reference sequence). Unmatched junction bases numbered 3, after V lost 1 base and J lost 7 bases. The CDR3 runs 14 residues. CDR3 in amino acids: CAWSESSGSGELFF. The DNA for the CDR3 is TGTGCCTGGAGTGAGTCTAGCGGGAGCGGGGAGCTGTTTTTT. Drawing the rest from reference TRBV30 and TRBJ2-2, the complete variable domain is SQTIHQWPATLVQPVGSPLSLECTVEGTSNPNLYWYRQAAGRGLQLLFYSVGIGQISSEVPQNLSASRPQDRQFILSSKKLLLSDSGFYLCAWSESSGSGELFFGEGSRLTVL.

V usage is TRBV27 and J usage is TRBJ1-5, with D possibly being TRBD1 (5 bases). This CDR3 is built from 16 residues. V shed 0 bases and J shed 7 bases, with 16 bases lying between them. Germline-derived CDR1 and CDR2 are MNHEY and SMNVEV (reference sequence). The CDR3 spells CASSLSGGGRGQPQHF. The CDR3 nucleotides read TGTGCCAGCAGTTTATCTGGGGGGGGAAGGGGACAGCCCCAGCATTTT.